This TCR beta chain was captured in a study of siplizumab effects on memory and regulatory T cells. Sequenced by immunoSEQ multiplex PCR; TCRdb stores in-frame clones only, minus some. The table has about 120,000 clones, about 94% seen once; the top ten hold over 0.15%. Concerning this clone itself: What it binds is not known.

The CDR3 extends over 16 amino acids. Germline V CDR1 and CDR2: SEHNR, FQNEAQ (reference sequence). V was clipped by 4 bases and J by 0 bases, with 14 bases between them. Points from the study as a whole: The mapping of alloreactive clones to unstimulated subsets covered only a minor fraction of them.

This chain connects TRBV7-9 to TRBJ2-3, with D unclear. The sample was non-Treg CD4+ T cells sorted from blood. This clonotype was obtained from a human donor in good health. The CDR3 nucleotides read TGTGCCAGCAGCTCGACTCCATTCTCTAGCACAGATACGCAGTATTTT. Amino acid sequence: CASSSTPFSSTDTQYF.